One sample yielded the 23 T cell receptor beta chains listed below, sequenced in a study of T cell repertoires in cytomegalovirus infection. Via MiXCR, TCRdb re-called the reads, giving one row per CDR3 protein. The sample includes 150,000 to 200,000 distinct CDR3 sequences, about a tenth of them seen just once. The specimen was PBMCs. Receptors originate from a human donor in good health (CMV status not recorded). Some clones in this sample may be carry-over from other donors' samples.

The V and J genes are TRBV29-1 and TRBJ2-1; D is unclear. V dropped 0 bases and J dropped 6 bases, with 6 bases sitting between them. In germline, CDR1 is SQVTM, CDR2 ANQGSEA. The CDR3 loop spans 12 amino acids. The DNA of the CDR3 is TGCAGCGTTGAAGATTTCCTCAATGAGCAGTTCTTC. Translated, it gives CSVEDFLNEQFF.

This clonotype was found many times. This chain's CDR3 is CASSYSLAGKRYEQYF. CDR3 nucleotides: TGTGCCAGCAGTTACTCTTTGGCGGGGAAGAGATACGAGCAGTACTTC. The chain couples TRBV6-2 or TRBV6-3 to TRBJ2-7, with a possible D match to TRBD2 (6 bases). The CDR3 sequence is 16 residues long. The V end was cut by 0 bases, the J end by 4 bases, with 16 bases between. Germline V CDR1 and CDR2: MNHEY, SVGEGT.

This clonotype was counted between two and nine times. This sequence joins TRBV6-2 or TRBV6-3 and TRBJ2-2; 8 bases map to TRBD1. V shed 6 bases, J shed 6 bases, and the junction held 3 bases outside the gene matches. CDR1 and CDR2 from the germline V gene are MNHEY and SVGEGT. There are 13 residues in the CDR3. CDR3 coding DNA: TGTGCCAGCAGACGGACAGGGCCCGGGGAGCTGTTTTTT. Protein: CASRRTGPGELFF.

The sample holds many counts of this clonotype. This sequence joins TRBV30 and TRBJ2-5; TRBD1 matches 9 bases. V was clipped by 2 bases and J by 6 bases; unmatched bases: 7. This CDR3 region has 14 residues. CDR1 and CDR2 (germline): GTSNPN, SVGIG (reference sequence). DNA for the CDR3: TGTGCCTGGAGTATTACAGGGGGCATGAAGACCCAGTACTTC. This codes for CAWSITGGMKTQYF.

V is TRBV4-1 and J is TRBJ2-4; a weak D match, TRBD1 (6 bases). Trimming stripped 0 bases from V and 8 bases from J, with 8 bases between. Germline V gives CDR1 MGHRA, CDR2 YSYEKL. The CDR3 length is 13 residues. Here the CDR3 DNA reads TGCGCCAGCAGCCAAGACAGGGGCTACATTCAGTACTTC. Amino acid sequence: CASSQDRGYIQYF.

This clonotype was seen many times. The gene calls are TRBV7-2 and TRBJ1-1; the D gene is possibly TRBD1 (5 bases). Trimming took 2 bases from V and 0 from J, leaving 10 bases between them. Germline lookup yields CDR1 SGHTA and CDR2 FQGNSA. CDR3 length equals 15 residues. Written as DNA, the CDR3 is TGTGCCAGCAGCTTATACAGGAATTTGAACACTGAAGCTTTCTTT. Its protein is CASSLYRNLNTEAFF.

With regard to this clonotype: This may be a read error, as it is one base from a much larger clone. The rearrangement joins TRBV7-6 to TRBJ1-4; D gene uncertain. The germline V gene has CDR1 SGHVS and CDR2 FNYEAQ. The CDR3 covers 17 residues. Trimming shortened V by 5 bases and J by 5 bases, and 21 bases separated the two germline ends. DNA for the CDR3: TGTGCCAGCAGCCCTAATTATCAGGCGCAGTTCAATGAAAAACTGTTTTTT. Translating gives CASSPNYQAQFNEKLFF.

Worth noting for this clonotype: A much more abundant neighbour one base away suggests this may be a read error. J is TRBJ1-2 and V is TRBV7-2; D gene unclear. CDR1 is SGHTA and CDR2 is FQGNSA in the germline V gene. V was cut by 6 bases and J by 12 bases, with 14 bases left in between. The CDR3 sequence is 11 residues long. CDR3 region: CASSNTPGHTF. Here the CDR3 DNA reads TGTGCCAGCAGTAATACGCCCGGCCACACCTTC.

This clonotype appeared many times. The V call is TRBV20-1, the J call TRBJ2-7, with 8 bases matching TRBD2. Germline V gene sequence: CDR1 DFQATT, CDR2 SNEGSKA (reference sequence). Trimming removed 2 bases from V and 3 bases from J; junction bases left unmatched: 3. The CDR3 runs 13 residues. The CDR3 DNA is TGCAGTGCTAGACTAGCGGGTCGCTACGAGCAGTACTTC. Residues: CSARLAGRYEQYF.

The table lists this clonotype with many counts. V gene TRBV10-3 combines with J gene TRBJ2-2, with D perhaps being TRBD1 or TRBD2 (7 bases each). The CDR3 is 16 amino acids. Germline V gives CDR1 ENHRY, CDR2 SYGVKD. The V end was cut by 2 bases, the J end by 6 bases, with 16 bases between. The CDR3 DNA reads as TGTGCCATCAGTGAGCAGGGGGGGCGCCTCTCCGGGGAGCTGTTTTTT. Translation: CAISEQGGRLSGELFF.

This clonotype has just a few counts. The chain links TRBV14 to TRBJ2-3, with D perhaps matching TRBD1 or TRBD2 (5 bases each). Germline V gene data show CDR1 as SGHDN and CDR2 as FVKESK. The CDR3 runs to 14 residues. The V gene lost 1 base and the J gene lost 7 bases, with 12 bases spanning the gap. For the CDR3, the DNA is TGTGCCAGCAGCCAAGGTGGGGGAGTCAATACGCAGTATTTT. Amino acids: CASSQGGGVNTQYF.

The chain joins TRBV19 to TRBJ2-7, with no clear D. V was cut by 1 base and J by 7 bases, with 17 bases left in between. There are 15 residues in the CDR3. The germline V gene has CDR1 LNHDA and CDR2 SQIVND (reference sequence). CDR3 sequence reads: CASSIGGALKDEQYF. The DNA for the CDR3 is TGTGCCAGTAGTATAGGTGGCGCGCTTAAGGATGAGCAGTACTTC.

In its sample, this clonotype was seen a few times. The J gene is TRBJ1-2, the V gene TRBV4-1; 8 nucleotides align to TRBD1. The germline CDR1 and CDR2 sequences are MGHRA and YSYEKL. The length of the CDR3 is 14 residues. J lost 2 bases, V lost 4 bases, and 3 bases had no gene match. CDR3 nucleotides: TGCGCCAGCAGCCCAAGACAGGGGAACTATGGCTACACCTTC. The encoded protein is CASSPRQGNYGYTF.

This clonotype has ten or more counts. The V gene is TRBV7-2, the J gene TRBJ1-1; 7 bases fit TRBD1. The CDR3 contains 17 residues. Germline V gives CDR1 SGHTA, CDR2 FQGNSA. After removal of 5 bases from V and 0 bases from J, the junction contained 12 bases not matched to a gene. The CDR3 sequence is CASSPIPLGQMNTEAFF. The CDR3 nucleotides read TGTGCCAGCAGCCCGATACCACTGGGACAGATGAACACTGAAGCTTTCTTT.

The rearrangement links TRBV20-1 to TRBJ1-5, with D perhaps TRBD1 (6 bases). The germline gives CDR1 DFQATT, CDR2 SNEGSKA (reference sequence). Trimming pared 5 bases from V and 4 bases from J, leaving 15 bases between. The CDR3 has 14 residues. The CDR3 region is CSAVTDRKNQPQHF. For the CDR3, the DNA is TGCAGTGCTGTTACTGACAGGAAGAATCAGCCCCAGCATTTT.

In its sample, this clonotype was seen many times. This chain joins TRBV28 and TRBJ2-6, with a tentative D call TRBD2 (6 bases). The CDR3 totals 17 residues. From germline, CDR1 is MDHEN and CDR2 SYDVKM. Trimming took off 5 bases at V and 0 bases at J, with 14 bases between the two ends. CDR3 nucleotides: TGTGCCAGCAGTCAGGAGGGGATCCTCTCTGGGGCCAACGTCCTGACTTTC. It codes for CASSQEGILSGANVLTF.

This clonotype showed up many times. The V call is TRBV28, the J call TRBJ1-6; 9 nucleotides match TRBD1. Germline-derived CDR1 and CDR2 are MDHEN and SYDVKM. V gave up 7 bases and J gave up 9 bases; unmatched junction bases: 4. The length of the CDR3 is 13 residues. For the CDR3, the DNA is TGTGCCAGCAAGGGACAGGGTCGTTCACCCCTCCACTTT. Its translation is CASKGQGRSPLHF. Filled out from reference TRBV28 and TRBJ1-6, the complete variable domain reads DVKVTQSSRYLVKRTGEKVFLECVQDMDHENMFWYRQDPGLGLRLIYFSYDVKMKEKGDIPEGYSVSREKKERFSLILESASTNQTSMYLCASKGQGRSPLHFGNGTRLTVT.

This clonotype was recorded at least ten times. The rearrangement uses TRBV7-9 and TRBJ2-1, with TRBD2 matching over 13 bases. The germline V gene has CDR1 SEHNR and CDR2 FQNEAQ (reference sequence). The J segment lost 7 bases and the V segment lost 3 bases, leaving 15 bases of the junction unmatched. The CDR3 is made up of 19 amino acids. CDR3 DNA sequence: TGTGCCAGCAGCTTGGGGACTAGCGGGGCCCCCGCTAAGAGGAATGAGCAGTTCTTC. The encoded protein is CASSLGTSGAPAKRNEQFF.

This clonotype was detected ten times or more. The V gene is TRBV20-1, the J gene TRBJ1-1, with D unresolved. The germline V gene has CDR1 DFQATT and CDR2 SNEGSKA (reference sequence). The CDR3 runs 14 residues. Trimming pared 5 bases from V and 0 bases from J, leaving 13 bases between. Here the CDR3 reads CSAETWALNTEAFF. The CDR3 DNA follows: TGCAGTGCTGAGACATGGGCGTTGAACACTGAAGCTTTCTTT.

In this sample, this clonotype turned up many times. The chain uses TRBV7-2 and TRBJ2-5, with unresolved D. The ends were cut back, 2 bases at V and 0 bases at J, with 7 bases in the middle. The germline gives CDR1 SGHTA, CDR2 FQGNSA. CDR3 length equals 14 residues. This CDR3 is CASSLSAYQETQYF. The CDR3 DNA is TGTGCCAGCAGCTTATCCGCGTACCAAGAGACCCAGTACTTC. Complete variable domain (other parts from reference TRBV7-2 and TRBJ2-5): GAGVSQSPSNKVTEKGKDVELRCDPISGHTALYWYRQSLGQGLEFLIYFQGNSAPDKSGLPSDRFSAERTGGSVSTLTIQRTQQEDSAVYLCASSLSAYQETQYFGPGTRLLVL.

The chain has TRBV15 and TRBJ1-6; no definite D call. V was clipped by 4 bases and J by 0 bases, with 7 bases between them. CDR3 length: 15 residues. Germline V lookup: CDR1 LNHNV, CDR2 YYDKDF (reference sequence). CDR3 sequence (DNA): TGTGCCACCAGCATCCAAAGCTCCTATAATTCACCCCTCCACTTT. Its protein is CATSIQSSYNSPLHF.

The chain joins TRBV25-1 to TRBJ2-5, with TRBD2 identical over 9 bases. This CDR3 has 14 residues. Germline V gene data show CDR1 as MGHDK and CDR2 as SYGVNS. V shed 4 bases, J shed 5 bases, and the junction held 5 bases outside the gene matches. The CDR3 protein is CASSASTSGETQYF. DNA for the CDR3: TGTGCCAGCAGTGCCTCTACTAGCGGGGAGACCCAGTACTTC.

V usage is TRBV5-1 and J usage is TRBJ1-5; the match to TRBD1 covers 7 bases. This CDR3 has 15 residues. After removal of 0 bases from V and 3 bases from J, the junction contained 3 bases not matched to a gene. CDR1 and CDR2 (germline): SGHRS, YFSETQ. As DNA, the CDR3 is TGCGCCAGCAGCTTGGAGGGACAGATCAATCAGCCCCAGCATTTT. Translated, it gives CASSLEGQINQPQHF.